The 14 T cell receptor beta chains below come from one sample, sequenced in a study of blood T cells in healthy people across ages. Together with a sample-barcoded 5' primer, a J-beta primer mix was included in a second PCR lasting about 6 to 11 cycles. TCRdb itself ran the 5' RACE reads through MiXCR, one entry per CDR3 protein. This table has about 600,000 distinct CDR3 sequences, 40% to 55% appearing once. Material: blood. The source is a man older than 75 in good health.

This clonotype was found a few times. This chain connects TRBV15 to TRBJ2-1; D gene ambiguous. V was cut by 5 bases and J by 8 bases, with 13 bases left in between. The CDR3 covers 13 residues. The germline gives CDR1 LNHNV, CDR2 YYDKDF (reference sequence). The DNA for the CDR3 is TGTGCCACCAGCCCGATTCCTCCATATGAGCAGTTCTTC. The encoded protein is CATSPIPPYEQFF.

The chain is built from TRBV13 and TRBJ2-1; D is unresolved. The CDR3 is 16 amino acids. Germline loops: CDR1 PRHDT, CDR2 FYEKMQ (reference sequence). V lost 2 bases and J lost 7, with 18 bases in between. CDR3 region: CASSLKWREDFNEQFF. The CDR3 region has the DNA TGTGCCAGCAGCTTAAAGTGGCGAGAAGATTTTAATGAGCAGTTCTTC.

The chain combines TRBV7-6 with TRBJ2-3; 7 positions match TRBD2. The J segment lost 10 bases and the V segment lost 5 bases, leaving 18 bases of the junction unmatched. The germline gives CDR1 SGHVS, CDR2 FNYEAQ. The CDR3 sequence is 16 residues long. This chain's CDR3 is CASSRTGAGTAKAQYF. The CDR3 nucleotides read TGTGCCAGCAGCCGGACCGGAGCGGGGACCGCCAAAGCGCAGTATTTT.

This chain joins TRBV5-1 and TRBJ2-4; D remains unclear. This CDR3 comprises 14 residues. Between the trimmed V and J ends, which lost 4 bases and 5 bases, there was a span of 13 bases. Germline V gene lookup returns CDR1 SGHRS and CDR2 YFSETQ. The CDR3 here is CASSVAGAENIQYF. The CDR3 DNA sequence: TGCGCCAGCAGCGTGGCCGGTGCGGAAAACATTCAGTACTTC.

The V call is TRBV11-1, the J call TRBJ2-5; TRBD1 matches at 7 bases. From germline, CDR1 is SGHAT and CDR2 FQDESV (reference sequence). CDR3 length: 15 residues. After removal of 5 bases from V and 5 bases from J, the junction contained 11 bases not matched to a gene. The CDR3, as DNA: TGTGCCAGCAGCAGAAGACAGGGTTCGGTGGAGACCCAGTACTTC. This sequence encodes CASSRRQGSVETQYF.

This clonotype was recorded a few times. The chain couples TRBV12-3 or TRBV12-4 to TRBJ2-3, with 9 bases that match TRBD2. Trimming removed 3 bases from V and 5 bases from J; junction bases left unmatched: 9. The CDR3 has 16 amino acids. The CDR3 region has the DNA TGTGCCAGCAGTTTTGTTGGCGGGGGGGCGGGAGATACGCAGTATTTT. This codes for CASSFVGGGAGDTQYF.

The V and J genes are TRBV7-2 and TRBJ1-2; 11 bases are a match to TRBD1. The trim removed 8 bases at V and 8 bases at J, leaving 13 bases unmatched. CDR1 is SGHTA and CDR2 is FQGNSA in the germline V gene. The CDR3 runs to 15 residues. CDR3 coding DNA: TGTGCCAGCGGAAGGCGAGGACAGGGGGCGAAAGGCTACACCTTC. This translates into CASGRRGQGAKGYTF.

The table lists this clonotype with many counts. The rearrangement joins TRBV6-5 to TRBJ2-6; no firm D call. This CDR3 is 15 amino acids long. CDR1 MNHEY and CDR2 SVGAGI come from the germline V gene. Trimming shortened V by 2 bases and J by 0 bases, and 5 bases separated the two germline ends. In DNA, the CDR3 is TGTGCCAGCAGTTACAGTGACTCTGGGGCCAACGTCCTGACTTTC. This encodes CASSYSDSGANVLTF.

V is TRBV7-3 and J is TRBJ2-7; D is unresolved. The V gene lost 2 bases and the J gene lost 4 bases, with 12 bases spanning the gap. This CDR3 has 14 amino acids. Germline V gives CDR1 SGHTA, CDR2 FQGTGA. In DNA, the CDR3 is TGTGCCAGCAGCTTAGGGATTTTGGGATACGAGCAGTACTTC. It is translated as CASSLGILGYEQYF.

This clonotype was seen just once. J is TRBJ2-3 and V is TRBV5-5; D is undetermined. The germline CDR1 and CDR2 sequences are SGHKS and YYEKEE (reference sequence). The V end was cut by 4 bases, the J end by 1 base, with 10 bases between. CDR3 length: 14 residues. In DNA, the CDR3 is TGTGCCAGCAGCGGGGATCTGGGCACAGATACGCAGTATTTT. It yields the protein CASSGDLGTDTQYF.

In its sample, this clonotype was seen a few times. The rearrangement joins TRBV9 to TRBJ2-3; the match to TRBD2 covers 8 bases. The CDR3 runs 15 residues. Germline assignment: CDR1 SGDLS and CDR2 YYNGEE. V dropped 3 bases and J dropped 3; count of bases not matched to a gene: 6. CDR3 sequence reads: CASSATASGTDTQYF. The DNA for the CDR3 is TGTGCCAGCAGCGCTACGGCTAGCGGGACAGATACGCAGTATTTT.

Worth noting for this clonotype: In this CDR3 the conserved last residue, phenylalanine or tryptophan, is missing, so a read error is likely. The chain employs TRBV18 and TRBJ2-3, with D tentatively TRBD1 or TRBD2 (5 bases each). V was cut by 2 bases and J by 4 bases, with 16 bases left in between. The germline V gene has CDR1 KGHSH and CDR2 LQKENI. The CDR3 contains 16 residues. DNA of the CDR3: TGTGCCAGCTCACCATTCGGGGCAAGGGGCGCAGATACGCAGTATCTT. Translation gives CASSPFGARGADTQYL.

The chain couples TRBV7-2 to TRBJ1-4; D may be TRBD1 (5 bases). Germline V gene sequence: CDR1 SGHTA, CDR2 FQGNSA. Trimming took 5 bases from V and 5 from J, leaving 12 bases between them. This CDR3 region has 14 residues. In nucleotides, the CDR3 is TGTGCCAGCAGCGCCGACAGAGCGAATGAAAAACTGTTTTTT. Residues: CASSADRANEKLFF. Using reference TRBV7-2 and TRBJ1-4 for the parts outside the CDR3, the full variable domain is GAGVSQSPSNKVTEKGKDVELRCDPISGHTALYWYRQSLGQGLEFLIYFQGNSAPDKSGLPSDRFSAERTGGSVSTLTIQRTQQEDSAVYLCASSADRANEKLFFGSGTQLSVL.

The chain is built from TRBV5-1 and TRBJ1-4; D uncertain. The CDR3 contains 16 residues. Germline V CDR1 and CDR2: SGHRS, YFSETQ. Deletions cut 4 bases from V and 0 bases from J, with 13 bases between. CDR3 coding DNA: TGCGCCAGCAGCCCGTCCCCCCAGACAACTAATGAAAAACTGTTTTTT. Encoded protein: CASSPSPQTTNEKLFF.